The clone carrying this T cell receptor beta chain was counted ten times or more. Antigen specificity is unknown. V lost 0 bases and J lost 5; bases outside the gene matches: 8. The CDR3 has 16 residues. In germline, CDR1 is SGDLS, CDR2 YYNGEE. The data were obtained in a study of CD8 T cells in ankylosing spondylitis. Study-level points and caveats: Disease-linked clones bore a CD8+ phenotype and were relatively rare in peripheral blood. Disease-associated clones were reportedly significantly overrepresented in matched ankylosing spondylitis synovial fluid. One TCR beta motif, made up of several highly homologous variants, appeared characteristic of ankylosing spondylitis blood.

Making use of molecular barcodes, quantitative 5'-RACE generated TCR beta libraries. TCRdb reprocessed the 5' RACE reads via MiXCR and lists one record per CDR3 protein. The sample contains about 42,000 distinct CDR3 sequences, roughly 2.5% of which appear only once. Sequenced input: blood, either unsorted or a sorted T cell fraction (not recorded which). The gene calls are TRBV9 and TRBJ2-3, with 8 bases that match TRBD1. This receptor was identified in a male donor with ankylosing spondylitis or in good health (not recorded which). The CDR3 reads CASSVGSQGAGDTQYF. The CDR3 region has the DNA TGTGCCAGCAGCGTAGGGTCTCAGGGGGCAGGAGATACGCAGTATTTT.